These T cell receptor beta chains were read from a single sample in a study of response to subunit inactivated influenza vaccine. From the RT-PCR reads, TCRdb called clonotypes with MiXCR, one entry per CDR3 protein. The sample lists about 190,000 distinct CDR3 sequences; around an eighth were seen once. The source material was CD8+ T cells sorted from PBMCs, sampled 4 to 6 days after vaccination. These receptors all come from a man aged 50-60 years who received an inactivated influenza vaccine. Both conserved end residues are part of each CDR3. A D gene is named only where the DNA matches it firmly. For some rows the clone size is stated as once, few or many, or as a class when expanded; others skip it.

many - TRBJ2-1 TRBV28 TGTGCTCATGAGGGGGGCAATGAGCAGTTCTTC CAHEGGNEQFF
- - TRBJ2-4 TRBV29-1 TGCAGCGTTCCAATAGGGTTGGGCATTCAGTACTTC CSVPIGLGIQYF
- - TRBJ1-5 TRBV10-3 TGTGCTTCTAATAGGGACGGGGGCAATCAGCCCCAGCATTTT CASNRDGGNQPQHF
- TRBD1 TRBJ2-3 TRBV5-4 TGTGCCAGCAGCTTCAGGGACAGAATCACAGATACGCAGTATTTT CASSFRDRITDTQYF
many - TRBJ2-1 TRBV9 TGTGCCAGCAGCGACTGGGGGGACTCCTACAATGAGCAGTTCTTC CASSDWGDSYNEQFF
many - TRBJ2-7 TRBV4-1 TGCGCCAGCAGCCCCCCCGGGACTTATTACGAGCAGTACTTC CASSPPGTYYEQYF
- - TRBJ2-1 TRBV4-3 TGCGCCAGCAGCCAAGATTCCCAGGGTCAGAATGAGCAGTTCTTC CASSQDSQGQNEQFF
few - TRBJ2-1 TRBV27 TGTGCCAGCAGGGTGGGGGGTAGTAAGGAATTCTTC CASRVGGSKEFF
few - TRBJ2-7 TRBV6-6 TGTGCCAGCAGTTACGTCAGGTTGGACGAGCAGTACTTC CASSYVRLDEQYF
many - TRBJ2-7 TRBV7-2 TGTGCCAGCAGCTTCCCTAGTGACTACGAGCAGTACTTC CASSFPSDYEQYF
many - TRBJ2-1 TRBV27 TGTGCCAGCAGCGACCGGGGACCTAGGAATGAGCAGTTCTTC CASSDRGPRNEQFF
few - TRBJ2-1 TRBV12-3/TRBV12-4 TGTGCCAGCAGTTTGAAACAGGTCGATTCCAATGAGCAGTTCTTC CASSLKQVDSNEQFF
- TRBD2 TRBJ2-1 TRBV6-2/TRBV6-3 TGTGCCAGCAGTCCTAGCGGGAGAACCTACAATGAGCAGTTCTTC CASSPSGRTYNEQFF
few - TRBJ2-3 TRBV25-1 TGTGCCAGCAGTGAAATTGGGAACACAGATACGCAGTATTTT CASSEIGNTDTQYF
many - TRBJ1-1 TRBV29-1 TGCAGCGTTCCGGGGCAGGGCACTGAAGCTTTCTTT CSVPGQGTEAFF
- - TRBJ2-7 TRBV6-5 TGTGCCAGCAGTTACCAGAGGATGGGGAACTCCTACGAGCAGTACTTC CASSYQRMGNSYEQYF
few TRBD1 TRBJ2-5 TRBV11-2 TGTGCCAGCAGCGCAGGACAGGGGGGGATCCAAGAGACCCAGTACTTC CASSAGQGGIQETQYF
few - TRBJ1-4 TRBV12-3/TRBV12-4 TGTGCCAGCAGTTTTTTGGAGGGGACAAATGAAAAACTGTTTTTT CASSFLEGTNEKLFF
few - TRBJ2-7 TRBV6-1 TGTGCCAGCAGCCCCTCCCTAGCGAGCTCCTACGAGCAGTACTTC CASSPSLASSYEQYF
few - TRBJ2-7 TRBV4-3 TGCGCCAGCAGCCAAGGGGTGGCAGGGGCCTCCTACGAGCAGTACTTC CASSQGVAGASYEQYF
many - TRBJ2-7 TRBV7-9 TGTGCCAGCAGCTTAGGTAGTGGCGAGCAGTACTTC CASSLGSGEQYF
few TRBD1 TRBJ1-2 TRBV27 TGTGCCAGCAGTGACCGGGACAGGGGGCTGGATGGCTACACCTTC CASSDRDRGLDGYTF
few - TRBJ2-5 TRBV20-1 TGCAGTGCTAGAGATCGCCGTAGGGAGACCCAGTACTTC CSARDRRRETQYF
- - TRBJ2-2 TRBV29-1 TGCAGCGTTGCAGGGAACACCGGGGAGCTGCTTTTT CSVAGNTGELLF
- - TRBJ2-2 TRBV15 TGTGCCACCAGCAGAGATTACATCAAGAACACCGGGGAGCTGTTTTTT CATSRDYIKNTGELFF
few - TRBJ1-6 TRBV5-1 TGCGCCAGCAGCTTGGGGTCGACAGAACCTAATTCACCCCTCCACTTT CASSLGSTEPNSPLHF
few - TRBJ2-7 TRBV9 TGTGCCAGCAGCCCGCACCCGGGCCGTAAGGACCACGAGCAGTACTTC CASSPHPGRKDHEQYF
many - TRBJ1-2 TRBV12-3/TRBV12-4 TGTGCCAGCAGTTGGGCCGGGGGGGACTATGGCTACACCTTC CASSWAGGDYGYTF
few - TRBJ1-4 TRBV21-1 TGTGCCAGCAGCAAACGAACAGTTCGGAATGAAAAACTGTTTTTT CASSKRTVRNEKLFF
few - TRBJ2-3 TRBV12-3/TRBV12-4 TGTGCCAGCAAGAACGGTGTAGAGTTCACAGATACGCAGTATTTT CASKNGVEFTDTQYF
few - TRBJ2-4 TRBV2 TGTGCCAGCAGTACCCTTCTGGTTGGCAAAAACATTCAGTACTTC CASSTLLVGKNIQYF
few TRBD1 TRBJ2-2 TRBV7-9 TGTGCCAGCAGCCGGACAGGGGCGAACACCGGGGAGCTGTTTTTT CASSRTGANTGELFF
few TRBD1 TRBJ1-1 TRBV27 TGTGCCAGCAGTTTAGGAGAACAGGGGTTGAACACTGAAGCTTTCTTT CASSLGEQGLNTEAFF
- - TRBJ2-1 TRBV29-1 TGCAGCGTTGTTTCTCCATCCCGACAGTACAATGAGCAGTTCTTC CSVVSPSRQYNEQFF
- - TRBJ2-7 TRBV9 TGTGCCAGCAGCCCCGGTATCACTAGTTTCTACGAGCAGTACTTC CASSPGITSFYEQYF
few TRBD2 TRBJ2-1 TRBV28 TGTGCCAGCAGTCATAGCGGGAGTGGGGGAGAGCAGTTCTTC CASSHSGSGGEQFF
- TRBD1 TRBJ1-5 TRBV28 TGTGCCAGCGGGGGGACAGCAATATACAATCAGCCCCAGCATTTT CASGGTAIYNQPQHF
- TRBD1 TRBJ1-5 TRBV12-3/TRBV12-4 TGTGCCAGCAGTTCGACAGGGCAGCCCCAGCATTTT CASSSTGQPQHF
- - TRBJ2-5 TRBV15 TGTGCCCCTGGGAGTTACCAAGAGACCCAGTACTTC CAPGSYQETQYF
- TRBD2 TRBJ2-7 TRBV27 TGTGCCAGCAGTTCCCTAGCGGGAGCTGACGGGCAGTACTTC CASSSLAGADGQYF
- - TRBJ2-1 TRBV30 TGTGCCTGGAGTGGGTACAATGAGCAGTTCTTC CAWSGYNEQFF
- - TRBJ2-7 TRBV3-1 TGTGCCAGCAGCCAAGAGGTGAGGGCCTACGAGCAGTACTTC CASSQEVRAYEQYF
- TRBD2 TRBJ2-1 TRBV5-1 TGCGCCAGCAGCTTTGAACGGCGGGGGGTTGAGCAGTTCTTC CASSFERRGVEQFF
few - TRBJ2-3 TRBV7-8 TGTGCCAGCAGCTTAGTAGCTAGCGCCCGAGATACGCAGTATTTT CASSLVASARDTQYF
- TRBD1 TRBJ2-1 TRBV11-2 TGTGCCAGCAGCTTAAGGGGCCAGGGGGCCTCCTACAATGAGCAGTTCTTC CASSLRGQGASYNEQFF